One T cell receptor beta chain is described in this entry. The antigen is not known. V was shortened by 2 bases and J by 4 bases, with 24 bases between the two germline ends. Germline CDR1 SEHNR, CDR2 FQNEAQ (reference sequence). This CDR3 comprises 18 residues. This entry belongs to a study of T cell repertoires in cytomegalovirus infection. One entry per CDR3 protein, called by TCRdb with MiXCR from the reads. The table shows about 890,000 distinct CDR3 sequences, with about a third occurring only once. The specimen comprised cultured CD8+ T cells from PBMCs, sampled from culture after CMV antigen stimulation. The sequence was obtained from a human donor in good health (CMV status not recorded). Some clones in this sample may be carry-over from other donors' samples. This chain links TRBV7-9 with TRBJ2-7; D ambiguous. The CDR3 DNA follows: TGTGCCAGCAGCTTATCATCAGCACGGGTTAGTCCCGGGTACGAGCAGTACTTC. Its protein product is CASSLSSARVSPGYEQYF. The variable domain in full, with the rest retrieved from reference TRBV7-9 and TRBJ2-7, is DTGVSQNPRHKITKRGQNVTFRCDPISEHNRLYWYRQTLGQGPEFLTYFQNEAQLEKSRLLSDRFSAERPKGSFSTLEIQRTEQGDSAMYLCASSLSSARVSPGYEQYFGPGTRLTVT.